The TCR beta chain described here comes from a study of cytomegalovirus exposure and HLA in healthy donors. General study results and limits: Association with HLA alleles at 0.05 false discovery rate was found for roughly 17,000 TCR beta sequences in a later analysis. It was shown in a later analysis that HLA-associated TCR beta chains were more clonally expanded than other, equally common chains. Evidence from a later analysis indicated that most CMV-associated TCR beta chains looked HLA-restricted.

PCR involved 60 Vbeta and 13 Jbeta primers. The method was immunoSEQ multiplex PCR; TCRdb's version includes in-frame clones alone and lacks a portion of them. This table has fewer than 150,000 clones, about 69% appearing once. Comments on this clone: Antigen: not known.

This CDR3 region has 13 residues. The V segment lost 7 bases and the J segment 2 bases; nucleotides outside the gene matches: 5. Germline V gene sequence: CDR1 SQVTM, CDR2 ANQGSEA. The sequencing sample was made of PBMCs. The genes are TRBV29-1 and TRBJ2-7; 10 bases match TRBD2. The clonotype originates from a man younger than 40 in good health and CMV-seronegative. This chain's CDR3 is CSARTSGAYEQYF. The CDR3, as DNA: TGCAGCGCCCGGACTAGCGGTGCCTACGAGCAGTACTTC.